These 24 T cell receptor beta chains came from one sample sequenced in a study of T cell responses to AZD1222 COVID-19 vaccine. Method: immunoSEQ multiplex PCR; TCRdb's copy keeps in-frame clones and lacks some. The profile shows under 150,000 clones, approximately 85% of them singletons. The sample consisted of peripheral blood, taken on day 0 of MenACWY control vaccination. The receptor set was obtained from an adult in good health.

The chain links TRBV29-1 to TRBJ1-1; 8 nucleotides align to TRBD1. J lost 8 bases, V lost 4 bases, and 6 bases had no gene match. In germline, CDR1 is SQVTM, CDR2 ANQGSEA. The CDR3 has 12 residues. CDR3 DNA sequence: TGCAGCGTTGGACAGGGGAGTCCGGAAGCTTTCTTT. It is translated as CSVGQGSPEAFF.

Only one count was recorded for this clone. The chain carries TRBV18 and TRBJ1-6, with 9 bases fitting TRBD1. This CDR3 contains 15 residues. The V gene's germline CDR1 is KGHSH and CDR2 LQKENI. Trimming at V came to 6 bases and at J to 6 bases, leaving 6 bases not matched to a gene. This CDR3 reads CASSAGTGSNSPLHF. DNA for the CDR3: TGTGCCAGCTCCGCCGGGACAGGGTCTAATTCACCCCTCCACTTT.

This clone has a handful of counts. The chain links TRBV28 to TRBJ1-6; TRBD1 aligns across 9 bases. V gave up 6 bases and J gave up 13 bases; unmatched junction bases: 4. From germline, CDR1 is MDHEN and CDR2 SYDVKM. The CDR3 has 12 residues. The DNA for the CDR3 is TGTGCCAGCAGCAACAGGGGGCCTCCCCTCCACTTT. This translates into CASSNRGPPLHF.

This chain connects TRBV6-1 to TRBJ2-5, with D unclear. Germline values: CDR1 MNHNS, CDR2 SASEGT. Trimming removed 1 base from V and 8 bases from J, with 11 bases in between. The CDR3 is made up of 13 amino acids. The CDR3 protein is CASSEGYSVTQYF. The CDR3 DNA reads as TGTGCCAGCAGTGAAGGGTACAGTGTAACCCAGTACTTC.

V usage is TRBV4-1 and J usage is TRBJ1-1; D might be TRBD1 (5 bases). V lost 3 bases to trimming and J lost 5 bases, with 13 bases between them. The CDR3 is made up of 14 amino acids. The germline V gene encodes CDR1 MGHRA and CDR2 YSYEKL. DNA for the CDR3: TGCGCCAGCAGCCAGGCAGGGAAGTATACTGAAGCTTTCTTT. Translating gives CASSQAGKYTEAFF.

CDR3 loop: CASSLRPRALYNEQFF. The CDR3 coding sequence is TGTGCCAGCAGCTTAAGACCCAGGGCACTCTACAATGAGCAGTTCTTC. This chain uses TRBV7-3 with TRBJ2-1; a weak D match, TRBD1 (5 bases). Deletions cut 1 base from V and 3 bases from J, with 13 bases between. CDR3 length equals 16 residues. CDR1 and CDR2 from the germline V gene are SGHTA and FQGTGA. The complete variable domain, with remaining parts taken from reference TRBV7-3 and TRBJ2-1, reads GAGVSQTPSNKVTEKGKYVELRCDPISGHTALYWYRQSLGQGPEFLIYFQGTGAADDSGLPNDRFFAVRPEGSVSTLKIQRTERGDSAVYLCASSLRPRALYNEQFFGPGTRLTVL.

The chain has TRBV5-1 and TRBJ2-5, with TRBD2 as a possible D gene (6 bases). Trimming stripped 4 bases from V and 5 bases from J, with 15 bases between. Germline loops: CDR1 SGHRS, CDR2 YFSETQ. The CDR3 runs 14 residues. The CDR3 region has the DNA TGCGCCAGCAGCCATCGAGGGAGCGGGGAGACCCAGTACTTC. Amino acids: CASSHRGSGETQYF. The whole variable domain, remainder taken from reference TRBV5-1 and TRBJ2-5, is KAGVTQTPRYLIKTRGQQVTLSCSPISGHRSVSWYQQTPGQGLQFLFEYFSETQRNKGNFPGRFSGRQFSNSRSEMNVSTLELGDSALYLCASSHRGSGETQYFGPGTRLLVL.

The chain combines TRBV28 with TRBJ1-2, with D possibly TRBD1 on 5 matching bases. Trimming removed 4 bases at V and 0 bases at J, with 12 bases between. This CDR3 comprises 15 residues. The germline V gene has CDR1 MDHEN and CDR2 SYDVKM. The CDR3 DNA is TGTGCCAGCAGTTCGACAGCCCCGTCTAACTATGGCTACACCTTC. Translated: CASSSTAPSNYGYTF.

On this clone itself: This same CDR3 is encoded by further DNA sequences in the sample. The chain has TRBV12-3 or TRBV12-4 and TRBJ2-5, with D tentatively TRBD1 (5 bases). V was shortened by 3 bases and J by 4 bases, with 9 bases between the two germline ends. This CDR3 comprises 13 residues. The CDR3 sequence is CASSFQGRETQYF. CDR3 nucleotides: TGTGCCAGCAGTTTTCAGGGTAGAGAGACCCAGTACTTC.

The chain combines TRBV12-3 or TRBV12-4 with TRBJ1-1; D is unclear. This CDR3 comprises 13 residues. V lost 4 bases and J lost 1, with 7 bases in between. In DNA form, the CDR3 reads TGTGCCAGCAGTTGGATGGCGAACACTGAAGCTTTCTTT. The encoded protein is CASSWMANTEAFF.

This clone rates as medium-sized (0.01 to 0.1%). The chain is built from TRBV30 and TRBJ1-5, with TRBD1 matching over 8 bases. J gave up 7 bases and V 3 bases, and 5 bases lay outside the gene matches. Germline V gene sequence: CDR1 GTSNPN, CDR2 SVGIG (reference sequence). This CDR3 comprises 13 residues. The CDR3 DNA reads TGTGCCTGGAGCCCAGGGGGCTGGCAGCCCCAGCATTTT. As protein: CAWSPGGWQPQHF.

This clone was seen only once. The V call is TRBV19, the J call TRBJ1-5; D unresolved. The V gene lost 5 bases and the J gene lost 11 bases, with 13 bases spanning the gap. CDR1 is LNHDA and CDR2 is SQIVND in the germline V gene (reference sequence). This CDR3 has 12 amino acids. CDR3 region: CASSFIQETQHF. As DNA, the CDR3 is TGTGCCAGTAGTTTCATCCAGGAGACCCAGCATTTT.

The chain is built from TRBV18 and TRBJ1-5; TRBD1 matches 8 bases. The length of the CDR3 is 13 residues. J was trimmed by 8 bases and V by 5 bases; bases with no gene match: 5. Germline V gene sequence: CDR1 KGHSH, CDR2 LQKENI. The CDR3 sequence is CASSATGAEPQHF. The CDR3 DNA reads TGTGCCAGCTCAGCGACAGGGGCAGAGCCCCAGCATTTT.

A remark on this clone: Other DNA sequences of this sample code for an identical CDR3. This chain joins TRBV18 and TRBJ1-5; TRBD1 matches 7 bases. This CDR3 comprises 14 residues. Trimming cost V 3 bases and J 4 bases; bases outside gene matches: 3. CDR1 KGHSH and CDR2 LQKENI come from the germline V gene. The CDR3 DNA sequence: TGTGCCAGCTCACCGGGACAGCCTAATCAGCCCCAGCATTTT. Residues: CASSPGQPNQPQHF. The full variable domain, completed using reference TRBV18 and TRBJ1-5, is NAGVMQNPRHLVRRRGQEARLRCSPMKGHSHVYWYRQLPEEGLKFMVYLQKENIIDESGMPKERFSAEFPKEGPSILRIQQVVRGDSAAYFCASSPGQPNQPQHFGDGTRLSIL.

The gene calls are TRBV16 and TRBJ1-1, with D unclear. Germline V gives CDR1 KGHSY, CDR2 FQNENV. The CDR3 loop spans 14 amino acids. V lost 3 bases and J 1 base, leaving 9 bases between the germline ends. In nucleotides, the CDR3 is TGTGCCAGCAGCCACCTTGACACGAACACTGAAGCTTTCTTT. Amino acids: CASSHLDTNTEAFF.

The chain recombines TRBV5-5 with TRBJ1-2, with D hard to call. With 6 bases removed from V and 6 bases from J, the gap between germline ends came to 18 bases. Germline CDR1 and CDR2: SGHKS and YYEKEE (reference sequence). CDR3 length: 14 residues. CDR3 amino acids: CASTLGWAGHGYTF. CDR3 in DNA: TGTGCCAGCACTCTAGGATGGGCAGGTCATGGCTACACCTTC.

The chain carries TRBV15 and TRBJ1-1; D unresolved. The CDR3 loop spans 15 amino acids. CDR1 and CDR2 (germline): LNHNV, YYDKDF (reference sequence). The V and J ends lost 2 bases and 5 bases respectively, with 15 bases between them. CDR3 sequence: CATSRSITGGTEAFF. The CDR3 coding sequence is TGTGCCACCAGCAGATCTATAACCGGTGGGACTGAAGCTTTCTTT.

The CDR3 DNA follows: TGTGCCAGCCGCTACGACAGGAACACTGAAGCTTTCTTT. It is translated as CASRYDRNTEAFF. The chain links TRBV27 to TRBJ1-1; a possible D gene is TRBD1 (5 bases). The CDR3 runs to 13 residues. The V end was cut by 8 bases, the J end by 1 base, with 11 bases between. Germline CDR1 MNHEY, CDR2 SMNVEV (reference sequence).

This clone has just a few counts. DNA of the CDR3: TGCGCCAGCAGCCTAACCGGGACAGGGGACCACGAGCAGTACTTC. Protein sequence: CASSLTGTGDHEQYF. J is TRBJ2-7 and V is TRBV5-1, with 10 bases matching TRBD1. Germline assignment: CDR1 SGHRS and CDR2 YFSETQ. The ends lost 4 bases at V and 5 bases at J; junction bases unmatched: 9. CDR3 length: 15 residues.

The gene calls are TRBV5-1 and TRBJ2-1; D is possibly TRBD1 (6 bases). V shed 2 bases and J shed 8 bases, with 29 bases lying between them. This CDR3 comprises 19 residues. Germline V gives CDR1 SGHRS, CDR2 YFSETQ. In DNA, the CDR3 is TGCGCCAGCAGCTTTGGGGGCAGAGGACGGAAGCCGACCCGGGATGAGCAGTTCTTC. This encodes CASSFGGRGRKPTRDEQFF. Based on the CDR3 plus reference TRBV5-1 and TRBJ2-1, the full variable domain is KAGVTQTPRYLIKTRGQQVTLSCSPISGHRSVSWYQQTPGQGLQFLFEYFSETQRNKGNFPGRFSGRQFSNSRSEMNVSTLELGDSALYLCASSFGGRGRKPTRDEQFFGPGTRLTVL.

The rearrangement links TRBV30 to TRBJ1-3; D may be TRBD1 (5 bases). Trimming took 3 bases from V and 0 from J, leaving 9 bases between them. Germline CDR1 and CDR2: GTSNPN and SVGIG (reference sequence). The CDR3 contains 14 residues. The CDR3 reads CAWRAGGSGNTIYF. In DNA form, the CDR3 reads TGTGCCTGGAGGGCCGGGGGCTCTGGAAACACCATATATTTT.

The CDR3 DNA is TGTGCCAGCAGTCCCACGGTGGCCAATGAGCAGTTCTTC. Protein sequence: CASSPTVANEQFF. The chain has TRBV2 and TRBJ2-1; no clear D gene. Between the trimmed V and J ends, which lost 5 bases and 6 bases, there was a span of 11 bases. The CDR3 covers 13 residues. The V gene's germline CDR1 is SNHLY and CDR2 FYNNEI. Based on the CDR3 plus reference TRBV2 and TRBJ2-1, the full variable domain is EPEVTQTPSHQVTQMGQEVILRCVPISNHLYFYWYRQILGQKVEFLVSFYNNEISEKSEIFDDQFSVERPDGSNFTLKIRSTKLEDSAMYFCASSPTVANEQFFGPGTRLTVL.

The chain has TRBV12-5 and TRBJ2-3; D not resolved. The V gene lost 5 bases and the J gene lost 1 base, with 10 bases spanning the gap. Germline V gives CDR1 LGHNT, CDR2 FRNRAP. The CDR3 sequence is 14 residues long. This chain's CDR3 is CASGLRPGTDTQYF. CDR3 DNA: TGTGCTAGTGGTCTCCGGCCAGGCACAGATACGCAGTATTTT.

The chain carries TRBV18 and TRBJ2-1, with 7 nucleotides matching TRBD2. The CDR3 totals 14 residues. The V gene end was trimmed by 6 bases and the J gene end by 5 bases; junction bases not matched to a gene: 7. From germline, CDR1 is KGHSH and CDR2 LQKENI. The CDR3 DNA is TGTGCCAGCTCTTATCAGGGAGGGAACAATGAGCAGTTCTTC. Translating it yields CASSYQGGNNEQFF.